This TCR beta chain was found in a study of T cells in Graves' hyperthyroidism and ophthalmopathy. The CDR3 is made up of 13 amino acids. V was pared by 6 bases and J by 9 bases, with 11 bases of the junction left unmatched. Per the germline V gene, CDR1 is DFQATT and CDR2 is SNEGSKA (reference sequence). Broader study findings: Most clonotypes expanded in thyroid above 0.001 were likewise present in blood.

Comment on this clonotype: As yet, its antigen is unknown.

RNA transcripts served as the template for amplifying TCR beta CDR3 regions. Researchers ran a first-round RT-PCR on the TCR CDR3 using the HTBI primer set. From the multiplex PCR reads, TCRdb called clonotypes with MiXCR, one entry per CDR3 protein. The sample has approximately 590,000 distinct CDR3 sequences, around a sixth seen once. Diagnostic decisions used clinical symptoms, serum thyroxine and TRAb, thyroid ultrasound and orbital computed tomography. The receptor comes from a woman in her 30s with Graves' hyperthyroidism. The rearrangement joins TRBV20-1 to TRBJ2-3; 8 bases match TRBD2. The sequencing input was blood. The CDR3 spells CSAQTPTSGTQYF. CDR3 nucleotide sequence: TGCAGTGCGCAAACCCCCACTAGCGGCACGCAGTATTTT.